The present entry profiles one T cell receptor beta chain with its context. V was clipped by 1 base and J by 0 bases, with 9 bases between them. This CDR3 is built from 16 residues. Germline loops: CDR1 MGHRA, CDR2 YSYEKL. This sample is drawn from a study of T cell changes during pregnancy in multiple sclerosis. The method was immunoSEQ multiplex PCR; TCRdb's version includes in-frame clones alone and lacks a portion of them. The table has fewer than 60,000 clones, approximately 91% seen once. The starting material was peripheral blood, obtained in the second trimester of pregnancy. The TCR comes from a female donor with multiple sclerosis, enrolled in a pregnancy study. The rearrangement links TRBV4-1 to TRBJ1-4; the D gene is possibly TRBD1 (5 bases). The CDR3 here is CASSQALTATNEKLFF. CDR3 DNA: TGCGCCAGCAGCCAAGCGCTGACAGCAACTAATGAAAAACTGTTTTTT.